There are a few counts of the clone carrying this T cell receptor beta chain. One entry per CDR3 protein results from TCRdb running MiXCR on the RT-PCR reads. The table includes approximately 200,000 distinct CDR3 sequences, about 37% detected once. The CDR3 consists of 13 residues. Germline CDR1 is MNHNY and CDR2 is SVGAGI (reference sequence). Trimming took off 8 bases at V and 1 base at J, with 11 bases between the two ends. This sample was taken from a study of patients and donors after allogeneic stem cell transplantation. Sequencing was carried out using blood, either unsorted or a sorted T cell fraction (not recorded which). The chain carries TRBV6-6 and TRBJ1-1; D gene ambiguous. This sequence was found in a human donor who was either an allogeneic HSCT recipient or a stem cell or donor lymphocyte infusion donor (not recorded which). It is not recorded whose cells these are; they may come from a transplant donor. The CDR3 DNA follows: TGTGCCAGCGGGAAAGCAGGGAACACTGAAGCTTTCTTT. It codes for CASGKAGNTEAFF.